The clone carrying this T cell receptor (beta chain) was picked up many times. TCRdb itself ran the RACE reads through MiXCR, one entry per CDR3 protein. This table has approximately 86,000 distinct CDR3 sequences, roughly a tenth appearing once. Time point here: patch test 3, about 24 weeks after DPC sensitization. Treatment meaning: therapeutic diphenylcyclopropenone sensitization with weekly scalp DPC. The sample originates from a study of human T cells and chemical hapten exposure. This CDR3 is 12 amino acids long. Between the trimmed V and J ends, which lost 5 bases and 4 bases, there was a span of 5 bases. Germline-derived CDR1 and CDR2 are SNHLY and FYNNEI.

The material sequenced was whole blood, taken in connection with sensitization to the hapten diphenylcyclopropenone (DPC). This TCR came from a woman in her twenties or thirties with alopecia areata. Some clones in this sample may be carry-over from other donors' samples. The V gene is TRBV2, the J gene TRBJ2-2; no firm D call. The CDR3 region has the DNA TGTGCCAGCAGTTTGGTCACCGGGGAGCTGTTTTTT. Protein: CASSLVTGELFF.